A single sample gave rise to the 27 T cell receptor beta chains below, sequenced in a study of molecular identifiers for immune sequencing clone quantification. Each CDR3 protein gets one entry after TCRdb re-called the PCR reads with MiXCR. The table has about half a million distinct CDR3 sequences, under 30% seen once; the top ten hold under 0.85%. The sample taken for sequencing was naive CD8+ T cells from blood, with Jurkat cell RNA spiked in. Described subset: FACS-sorted CD8+CD4-CCR7+CD45RA+ naive T cells. The receptors here all came from a human donor in good health. Some libraries in this study had Jurkat cell RNA spiked in.

The V and J genes are TRBV28 and TRBJ2-2, with 9 bases fitting TRBD2. The V segment lost 2 bases and the J segment 4 bases; nucleotides outside the gene matches: 2. CDR3 size: 15 residues. Germline V gene sequence: CDR1 MDHEN, CDR2 SYDVKM. CDR3: CASSLNSGSTGELFF. Written as DNA, the CDR3 is TGTGCCAGCAGTTTAAATAGCGGGAGCACCGGGGAGCTGTTTTTT.

This clonotype was seen many times. The chain joins TRBV19 to TRBJ2-4; no clear D. The CDR3 totals 15 residues. The germline V gene has CDR1 LNHDA and CDR2 SQIVND (reference sequence). Trimming stripped 5 bases from V and 7 bases from J, with 18 bases between. The CDR3 is CASSWVTRTPNIQYF. The CDR3 DNA reads TGTGCCAGTAGTTGGGTGACCCGGACCCCTAACATTCAGTACTTC.

The table lists this clonotype with a few counts. The V and J genes are TRBV20-1 and TRBJ2-3, with 9 bases matching TRBD1. Germline CDR1 is DFQATT and CDR2 is SNEGSKA (reference sequence). CDR3 length: 17 residues. J lost 2 bases, V lost 0 bases, and 9 bases had no gene match. CDR3 in amino acids: CSARDPDRGWITDTQYF. The CDR3 DNA follows: TGCAGTGCTAGAGACCCAGACAGGGGGTGGATCACAGATACGCAGTATTTT.

In the case of this clonotype: A much larger clone differs by one base, so this may be a read error. The chain is built from TRBV7-9 and TRBJ1-1; TRBD1 matches 8 bases. The CDR3 has 14 amino acids. Germline assignment: CDR1 SEHNR and CDR2 FQNEAQ (reference sequence). In DNA form, the CDR3 reads TGTGCCAGCGGATCGACAGGGGTGAACACTGAAGCTCTCTTT. As protein: CASGSTGVNTEALF.

About this clonotype itself: This could be a read error, since a much larger clone is one nucleotide away. In DNA form, the CDR3 reads TGTGCCAGCCAAAGGGCTGGGGGCAACCAGCCCCAGCAATTT. Residues: CASQRAGGNQPQQF. This chain links TRBV27 with TRBJ1-5, with a weak D call TRBD1 (6 bases). The germline gives CDR1 MNHEY, CDR2 SMNVEV (reference sequence). CDR3 length: 14 residues.

The chain carries TRBV4-3 and TRBJ2-2; no firm D call. V dropped 0 bases and J dropped 3 bases, with 8 bases sitting between them. There are 15 residues in the CDR3. Germline CDR1 is LGHNA and CDR2 is YSLEER. This chain's CDR3 is CASSQDRYYTGELFF. CDR3 DNA: TGCGCCAGCAGCCAAGATCGTTATTACACCGGGGAGCTGTTTTTT.

Only a few counts were recorded for this clonotype. The chain couples TRBV6-2 or TRBV6-3 to TRBJ1-1; D is unclear. V lost 5 bases, J lost 1 base, and 14 bases lay in between. The V gene's germline CDR1 is MNHEY and CDR2 SVGEGT. This CDR3 contains 15 residues. DNA for the CDR3: TGTGCCAGCAGTGAACGGGGTCGCAAGAACACTGAAGCTTTCTTT. Its translation is CASSERGRKNTEAFF.

This chain links TRBV19 with TRBJ2-3; D is possibly TRBD2 (6 bases). The germline CDR1 and CDR2 sequences are LNHDA and SQIVND (reference sequence). The CDR3 length is 16 residues. V was trimmed by 5 bases and J by 3 bases, leaving 18 bases between them. The CDR3 sequence: CASSADGLSGTDTQYF. As DNA, the CDR3 is TGTGCCAGTAGTGCCGACGGACTATCGGGTACAGATACGCAGTATTTT.

This clonotype was counted between two and nine times. The chain links TRBV3-1 to TRBJ1-1; possibly TRBD1 for D (6 bases). The germline V gene encodes CDR1 LGHDT and CDR2 YNNKEL (reference sequence). The CDR3 contains 17 residues. The V and J ends lost 6 bases and 6 bases respectively, with 26 bases between them. In nucleotides, the CDR3 is TGTGCCAGCAGAACAACGAAAGGGGGACACCCAAACGCTGAAGCTTTCTTT. It translates to CASRTTKGGHPNAEAFF.

This clonotype was seen ten or more times. The chain uses TRBV29-1 and TRBJ2-2; no reliable D call. Germline CDR1 SQVTM, CDR2 ANQGSEA. CDR3 length: 12 amino acids. V lost 4 bases, J lost 6 bases, and 9 bases lay in between. The CDR3 DNA reads TGCAGCGTTGCGGATCCTTCCGGGGAGCTGTTTTTT. This translates into CSVADPSGELFF.

Worth noting for this clonotype: One end of the junction fails to match germline, which may point to a read error. DNA of the CDR3: TGCGCCGGCAGCCAAGTCGCTTCAACAGGGGGCGGTTATTATGGCTACACCTTC. This codes for CAGSQVASTGGGYYGYTF. The V and J genes are TRBV4-1 and TRBJ1-2; 9 bases match TRBD1. This CDR3 has 18 amino acids. Germline values: CDR1 MGHRA, CDR2 YSYEKL.

In this sample, this clonotype turned up many times. The chain employs TRBV4-3 and TRBJ2-7, with TRBD1 matching 8 bases. The J segment lost 6 bases and the V segment lost 1 base, leaving 2 bases of the junction unmatched. Germline values: CDR1 LGHNA, CDR2 YSLEER. The CDR3 runs to 13 residues. CDR3 residues: CASSQVTGAEQYF. The CDR3 coding sequence is TGCGCCAGCAGCCAAGTGACAGGGGCCGAGCAGTACTTC.

This clonotype was detected only a few times. V and J are TRBV12-3 or TRBV12-4 and TRBJ1-3; D unresolved. CDR3 length equals 14 residues. The V gene lost 2 bases and the J gene lost 2 bases, with 7 bases spanning the gap. CDR3 sequence reads: CASSLYTPGNTIYF. The CDR3 region has the DNA TGTGCCAGCAGTTTATATACTCCTGGAAACACCATATATTTT.

This clonotype was counted only a few times. V gene TRBV27 combines with J gene TRBJ2-7; 8 bases agree with TRBD1. The junction had 4 bases not matched to a gene; V was cut back by 3 bases and J by 0 bases. The CDR3 is 15 residues long. CDR1 MNHEY and CDR2 SMNVEV come from the germline V gene (reference sequence). In DNA form, the CDR3 reads TGTGCCAGCAGTTTTTCAGGGGGCCGCTCCTACGAGCAGTACTTC. This translates into CASSFSGGRSYEQYF.

The genes are TRBV5-6 and TRBJ2-3, with D possibly TRBD1 on 5 matching bases. This CDR3 has 15 amino acids. Germline assignment: CDR1 SGHDT and CDR2 YYEEEE. V gave up 4 bases and J gave up 1 base, with 13 bases separating them. CDR3 amino acids: CASSKGYGGTDTQYF. CDR3 nucleotides: TGTGCCAGCAGCAAGGGGTATGGGGGCACAGATACGCAGTATTTT.

This clonotype has ten or more counts. The gene calls are TRBV7-2 and TRBJ2-5, with 9 bases identical to TRBD2. This CDR3 has 17 amino acids. Germline V gene sequence: CDR1 SGHTA, CDR2 FQGNSA. V lost 1 base and J lost 4; bases outside the gene matches: 10. CDR3 DNA: TGTGCCAGCAGCTTAGAAGGACTTAGCGGGAGTTTAGAGACCCAGTACTTC. This gives the protein CASSLEGLSGSLETQYF.

The rearrangement joins TRBV28 to TRBJ1-5; TRBD1 might be the D (5 bases). From germline, CDR1 is MDHEN and CDR2 SYDVKM. Trimming shortened V by 3 bases and J by 1 base, and 16 bases separated the two germline ends. This CDR3 spans 17 amino acids. The CDR3, as DNA: TGTGCCAGCAGTTTCCGGGGGACTATGGGGAGCAATCAGCCCCAGCATTTT. Translation gives CASSFRGTMGSNQPQHF. The whole variable domain, filled in from reference TRBV28 and TRBJ1-5, reads DVKVTQSSRYLVKRTGEKVFLECVQDMDHENMFWYRQDPGLGLRLIYFSYDVKMKEKGDIPEGYSVSREKKERFSLILESASTNQTSMYLCASSFRGTMGSNQPQHFGDGTRLSIL.

This clonotype was seen at least ten times. V gene TRBV7-9 combines with J gene TRBJ2-5, with D possibly being TRBD2 (5 bases). CDR3 size: 16 residues. V dropped 5 bases and J dropped 4 bases, with 20 bases sitting between them. Germline loops: CDR1 SEHNR, CDR2 FQNEAQ (reference sequence). CDR3 nucleotides: TGTGCCAGCAGCCGGCAGGATGACGGACTTGGAGAGACCCAGTACTTC. Translated: CASSRQDDGLGETQYF.

This clonotype occurred a few times. The chain couples TRBV6-6 to TRBJ2-1; TRBD2 agrees at 8 bases. CDR3 length equals 15 residues. V lost 5 bases, J lost 5 bases, and 8 bases stayed unmatched. Germline V CDR1 and CDR2: MNHNY, SVGAGI (reference sequence). CDR3 coding DNA: TGTGCCAGCAGTCACCCCAGCGGGAGAGACAATGAGCAGTTCTTC. Encoded protein: CASSHPSGRDNEQFF.

The genes are TRBV20-1 and TRBJ2-1, with TRBD2 matching over 7 bases. J was trimmed by 4 bases and V by 5 bases; bases with no gene match: 14. Germline V lookup: CDR1 DFQATT, CDR2 SNEGSKA (reference sequence). The CDR3 is 16 residues long. CDR3 coding DNA: TGCAGTGCTTCCTCCCCGAGTAGCGGGTTATACAATGAGCAGTTCTTC. Protein sequence: CSASSPSSGLYNEQFF.

This chain connects TRBV6-2 or TRBV6-3 to TRBJ2-5, with 14 bases matching TRBD2. The CDR3 runs 15 residues. The germline gives CDR1 MNHEY, CDR2 SVGEGT. The CDR3 bases are TGTGCAGTTGGACTAGCGGGGGGAAACCAAGAGACCCAGTACTTC. Amino acid sequence: CAVGLAGGNQETQYF.

This clonotype has more than one count but fewer than ten. V gene TRBV4-3 combines with J gene TRBJ2-2; 7 bases match TRBD2. Trimming at V came to 1 base and at J to 0 bases, leaving 2 bases not matched to a gene. The CDR3 covers 16 residues. Germline V gene data show CDR1 as LGHNA and CDR2 as YSLEER. The CDR3 sequence: CASSQVAGPNTGELFF. The CDR3 region has the DNA TGCGCCAGCAGCCAAGTAGCGGGCCCGAACACCGGGGAGCTGTTTTTT.

This clonotype was counted a few times. The rearrangement uses TRBV11-3 and TRBJ2-3; TRBD2 is a possible D gene (5 bases). The V end lost 5 bases, the J end lost 6 bases, and 21 bases lay between the germline ends. This CDR3 is built from 16 residues. Germline CDR1 and CDR2: SGHNT and YENEEA. The CDR3, as DNA: TGTGCCAGCAGCCCCACATCAGCGGAAATACCGGATACGCAGTATTTT. Amino acids: CASSPTSAEIPDTQYF.

Turning to this clonotype: A much larger clone is a single base away; this may be a read error. The chain uses TRBV9 and TRBJ2-3; TRBD2 matches 9 bases. The V gene end was trimmed by 3 bases and the J gene end by 9 bases; junction bases not matched to a gene: 17. Germline assignment: CDR1 SGDLS and CDR2 YYNGEE. The CDR3 covers 17 residues. The CDR3 DNA reads as TGTGCCAGCAGCGCCCATATTCTAGCGGGGCCTAGCGAAACGCAGTATTTT. Its protein is CASSAHILAGPSETQYF.

J is TRBJ2-5 and V is TRBV7-9; TRBD1 or TRBD2 may be the D gene (5 bases each). The CDR3 covers 14 residues. Looked up from germline, CDR1 is SEHNR and CDR2 is FQNEAQ (reference sequence). Trimming took 6 bases from V and 5 from J, leaving 16 bases between them. The CDR3 is CASRTGTPSETQYF. CDR3 in DNA: TGTGCCAGCAGAACCGGGACCCCGTCGGAGACCCAGTACTTC.

The chain links TRBV3-1 to TRBJ1-2, with D maybe TRBD1 (5 bases). This CDR3 contains 16 residues. The V end was cut by 2 bases, the J end by 4 bases, with 17 bases between. CDR1 and CDR2 from the germline V gene are LGHDT and YNNKEL (reference sequence). CDR3 residues: CASSQQPGTGGYGYTF. The DNA of the CDR3 is TGTGCCAGCAGCCAACAACCTGGAACGGGGGGCTATGGCTACACCTTC. The whole variable domain, remainder taken from reference TRBV3-1 and TRBJ1-2, is DTAVSQTPKYLVTQMGNDKSIKCEQNLGHDTMYWYKQDSKKFLKIMFSYNNKELIINETVPNRFSPKSPDKAHLNLHINSLELGDSAVYFCASSQQPGTGGYGYTFGSGTRLTVV.

This clonotype appeared once. The rearrangement uses TRBV7-9 and TRBJ2-5; 13 bases line up with TRBD2. Per the germline V gene, CDR1 is SEHNR and CDR2 is FQNEAQ (reference sequence). There are 15 residues in the CDR3. Germline trimming cut 5 bases from V and 6 bases from J; bases unmatched to any gene: 6. The CDR3 spells CASSGETSGRKTQYF. The DNA of the CDR3 is TGTGCCAGCAGCGGAGAGACTAGCGGGAGGAAGACCCAGTACTTC.